A selection of T cell receptor beta chains follows, all from one sample in a study of early T cells in non-severe SARS-CoV-2 infection. TCRdb used MiXCR to reprocess the 5' RACE reads, holding one entry per CDR3 protein. The table lists 40,000 to 45,000 distinct CDR3 sequences, approximately 11% of them singletons. The source material was whole blood. The origin of the receptors is an adult who was a healthcare worker with PCR-confirmed SARS-CoV-2 infection or an uninfected control (not recorded which). CDR3s include the opening cysteine and the closing phenylalanine or tryptophan. The D gene is left open where the match is weak. Clone size, where shown, is once, few, many, or a class for clones that have expanded.

J gene: TRBJ1-6; V gene: TRBV27; clone size: few; D gene: TRBD1; CDR3 DNA: TGTGCCAGCGGAGGCCGGGACAGGAGGATTTCACCCCTCCACTTT; CDR3 protein: CASGGRDRRISPLHF
J gene: TRBJ1-2; V gene: TRBV27; clone size: .; D gene: .; CDR3 DNA: TGTGCCAGCAGTATCACTCCCTCCCCTAACTATGGCTACACCTTC; CDR3 protein: CASSITPSPNYGYTF
J gene: TRBJ2-3; V gene: TRBV6-4; clone size: .; D gene: .; CDR3 DNA: TGTGCCAGCAGTCCGGGACTTCGCACAGATACGCAGTATTTT; CDR3 protein: CASSPGLRTDTQYF
J gene: TRBJ1-6; V gene: TRBV3-1; clone size: many; D gene: TRBD1; CDR3 DNA: TGTGCCAGCAGCCCGCTAGGGGACAGGGCCCATTCACCCCTCCACTTT; CDR3 protein: CASSPLGDRAHSPLHF
J gene: TRBJ1-5; V gene: TRBV7-2; clone size: .; D gene: .; CDR3 DNA: TGTGCCAGCAGCTTGAGAGATCAGCCCCAGCATTTT; CDR3 protein: CASSLRDQPQHF
J gene: TRBJ1-1; V gene: TRBV7-9; clone size: few; D gene: .; CDR3 DNA: TGTGCCAGCAGCGCCCGAATTCTGGACACTGAAGCTTTCTTT; CDR3 protein: CASSARILDTEAFF
J gene: TRBJ2-5; V gene: TRBV2; clone size: .; D gene: TRBD1; CDR3 DNA: TGTGCCAGCAGCCCAGCCGGGGACAGCCAAGAGACCCAGTACTTC; CDR3 protein: CASSPAGDSQETQYF
J gene: TRBJ2-6; V gene: TRBV7-9; clone size: many; D gene: .; CDR3 DNA: TGTGCCAGCAGCTTAGGGGACTCTGGGGCCAACGTCCTGACTTTC; CDR3 protein: CASSLGDSGANVLTF
J gene: TRBJ2-2; V gene: TRBV7-2; clone size: many; D gene: .; CDR3 DNA: TGTGCCAGCAGCGGGTGGAGGGACGGGGAGCTGTTTTTT; CDR3 protein: CASSGWRDGELFF
J gene: TRBJ1-1; V gene: TRBV27; clone size: once; D gene: .; CDR3 DNA: TGTGCCAGCAGTTTACGCGGGAACACTGAAACTTTCTTT; CDR3 protein: CASSLRGNTETFF
J gene: TRBJ1-5; V gene: TRBV19; clone size: .; D gene: .; CDR3 DNA: TGTGCCAGTAGTATCGCCCTCTCGGGGCCCCAGCATTTT; CDR3 protein: CASSIALSGPQHF
J gene: TRBJ2-1; V gene: TRBV9; clone size: .; D gene: .; CDR3 DNA: TGTGCCAGCAGCGTAGCTTTCTCGTTATACAATGAGCAGTTCTTC; CDR3 protein: CASSVAFSLYNEQFF
J gene: TRBJ2-5; V gene: TRBV10-3; clone size: many; D gene: .; CDR3 DNA: TGTGCCATCAGTAGATACAGGGAAGGGACCCAGTACTTC; CDR3 protein: CAISRYREGTQYF
J gene: TRBJ2-5; V gene: TRBV6-2/TRBV6-3; clone size: many; D gene: .; CDR3 DNA: TGTGCCAGCGGACGGCAGGGAGAAGAGACCCAGTACTTC; CDR3 protein: CASGRQGEETQYF
J gene: TRBJ1-1; V gene: TRBV29-1; clone size: .; D gene: .; CDR3 DNA: .; CDR3 protein: CSVEVGTGTEVFF
J gene: TRBJ2-5; V gene: TRBV4-3; clone size: few; D gene: TRBD1; CDR3 DNA: TGCGCCAGCAGCCAGGACTTACAGGGGGGAAGAGAGACCCAGTACTTC; CDR3 protein: CASSQDLQGGRETQYF
J gene: TRBJ2-3; V gene: TRBV29-1; clone size: .; D gene: .; CDR3 DNA: TGCAGCGTTGGACCAAGCTCGGATACGCAGTATTTT; CDR3 protein: CSVGPSSDTQYF
J gene: TRBJ2-1; V gene: TRBV5-4; clone size: many; D gene: TRBD1; CDR3 DNA: TGTGCCAGCAGCTGGGGGATGGACAGGGCCTACAATGAGCAGTTCTTC; CDR3 protein: CASSWGMDRAYNEQFF
J gene: TRBJ2-7; V gene: TRBV27; clone size: .; D gene: TRBD1; CDR3 DNA: TGTGCCAGCAGTTTATCAGGGGGCGTCTACGAGCAGTACTTC; CDR3 protein: CASSLSGGVYEQYF
J gene: TRBJ2-5; V gene: TRBV7-2; clone size: medium-sized; D gene: .; CDR3 DNA: TGTGCCAGCAGCTTAGGTGAAGGGATCACAACCCAAGAGACCCAGTACTTC; CDR3 protein: CASSLGEGITTQETQYF
J gene: TRBJ1-3; V gene: TRBV9; clone size: many; D gene: .; CDR3 DNA: TGTGCCAGCAGCCAAGAAGGGGCGGTTAGGATCGGGAGCTCTGGAAACACCATATATTTT; CDR3 protein: CASSQEGAVRIGSSGNTIYF
J gene: TRBJ2-7; V gene: TRBV7-2; clone size: few; D gene: .; CDR3 DNA: TGTGCCAGCAGCTTAGCGAGGCTAGCCTACGAGCAGTACTTC; CDR3 protein: CASSLARLAYEQYF
J gene: TRBJ2-2; V gene: TRBV7-6; clone size: many; D gene: .; CDR3 DNA: TGTGCCAGCGGGGCCGGGGAGCTGTTTTTT; CDR3 protein: CASGAGELFF
J gene: TRBJ2-7; V gene: TRBV20-1; clone size: many; D gene: TRBD2; CDR3 DNA: TGCAGTGCTAGAGATCTCTCAGGTGCGGGGGGCGAGCAGTACTTC; CDR3 protein: CSARDLSGAGGEQYF
J gene: TRBJ1-1; V gene: TRBV18; clone size: many; D gene: TRBD1; CDR3 DNA: TGTGCCAGCTCATCCGGGACAGGGCACATGAACACTGAAGCTTTCTTT; CDR3 protein: CASSSGTGHMNTEAFF
J gene: TRBJ1-1; V gene: TRBV2; clone size: few; D gene: .; CDR3 DNA: TGTGCCAGCAGTGAGAGCGGGGGAGGGTGGGCTTTCTTT; CDR3 protein: CASSESGGGWAFF
J gene: TRBJ2-7; V gene: TRBV24-1; clone size: .; D gene: TRBD2; CDR3 DNA: TGTGCCACCAGTCCGGCCGGGGGGGGACCAGGCGAGCAGTACTTC; CDR3 protein: CATSPAGGGPGEQYF
J gene: TRBJ2-1; V gene: TRBV25-1; clone size: .; D gene: .; CDR3 DNA: TGTGCCAGCAGTGGGCGGGATGAGCAGTTCTTC; CDR3 protein: CASSGRDEQFF
J gene: TRBJ1-4; V gene: TRBV14; clone size: few; D gene: .; CDR3 DNA: TGTGCCAGCAGCCAGATTGGGTGGAGTAATGAAAAACTGTTTTTT; CDR3 protein: CASSQIGWSNEKLFF
J gene: TRBJ2-5; V gene: TRBV18; clone size: few; D gene: .; CDR3 DNA: TGTGCCAGCTCACCCTCCGGGAAAGAGACCCAGTACTTC; CDR3 protein: CASSPSGKETQYF
J gene: TRBJ2-1; V gene: TRBV7-2; clone size: many; D gene: .; CDR3 DNA: TGTGCCAGCAGCTCATTGACGGGGAGCTCCTACAATGAGCAGTTCTTC; CDR3 protein: CASSSLTGSSYNEQFF
J gene: TRBJ1-2; V gene: TRBV20-1; clone size: .; D gene: .; CDR3 DNA: TGCGCCGCGCGGGTGGACTATGGCTACACCTTC; CDR3 protein: CAARVDYGYTF
J gene: TRBJ2-7; V gene: TRBV18; clone size: .; D gene: .; CDR3 DNA: TGTGCCAGCTCACTGGGGGACGAGCAGTACTTC; CDR3 protein: CASSLGDEQYF
J gene: TRBJ1-5; V gene: TRBV10-2; clone size: many; D gene: .; CDR3 DNA: TGCGCCAGCAAGGTCGGGGAGGGTCAGCCCCAGCATTTT; CDR3 protein: CASKVGEGQPQHF
J gene: TRBJ2-5; V gene: TRBV11-1; clone size: .; D gene: TRBD2; CDR3 DNA: TGTGCCAGCAGCTTGGGGACTAACTTACAAGAGACCCAGTACTTC; CDR3 protein: CASSLGTNLQETQYF
J gene: TRBJ2-1; V gene: TRBV12-3/TRBV12-4; clone size: many; D gene: .; CDR3 DNA: TGTGCCAGCAGTCCCAGGGTGAATGAGCAGTTCTTC; CDR3 protein: CASSPRVNEQFF
J gene: TRBJ1-5; V gene: TRBV19; clone size: .; D gene: .; CDR3 DNA: TGTGCCAGTAGTGATGGGGAGGGACAGCCCCAGCATTTT; CDR3 protein: CASSDGEGQPQHF
J gene: TRBJ2-1; V gene: TRBV6-6; clone size: .; D gene: TRBD1; CDR3 DNA: TGTGCCAGCAGGTCCGGGACAGGGCTCTCCTACAATGAGCAGTTCTTC; CDR3 protein: CASRSGTGLSYNEQFF
J gene: TRBJ1-5; V gene: TRBV5-1; clone size: few; D gene: .; CDR3 DNA: TGCGCCAGCAGCTTAACAGGGAATAATCAGCCCCAGCATTTT; CDR3 protein: CASSLTGNNQPQHF
J gene: TRBJ1-5; V gene: TRBV18; clone size: many; D gene: TRBD1; CDR3 DNA: TGTGCCAGCTCACCACAGGGGGCCGGCAATCAGCCCCAGCATTTT; CDR3 protein: CASSPQGAGNQPQHF
J gene: TRBJ1-5; V gene: TRBV19; clone size: many; D gene: TRBD1; CDR3 DNA: TGTGCCAGTAGTATAGGAGGGACAGGGAACAATCAGCCCCAGCATTTT; CDR3 protein: CASSIGGTGNNQPQHF
J gene: TRBJ2-7; V gene: TRBV20-1; clone size: many; D gene: .; CDR3 DNA: TGCAGTGGAGATCCCCCGGGGCAGGTCGGGGGCGAGCAGTACTTC; CDR3 protein: CSGDPPGQVGGEQYF
J gene: TRBJ1-5; V gene: TRBV10-3; clone size: .; D gene: .; CDR3 DNA: TGTGCCATCAGTGGGCCCGATTTGGATCAGCCCCAGCATTTT; CDR3 protein: CAISGPDLDQPQHF
J gene: TRBJ1-6; V gene: TRBV5-6; clone size: few; D gene: .; CDR3 DNA: TGTGCCAGCAGCTTGGTTTTCGGGGCTAATTCACCCCTCCACTTT; CDR3 protein: CASSLVFGANSPLHF
J gene: TRBJ2-6; V gene: TRBV7-2; clone size: few; D gene: .; CDR3 DNA: TGTGCCAGCAGTTTTCAAAATAGGGGAGTGGCTGGGGCCAACGTCCTGACTTTC; CDR3 protein: CASSFQNRGVAGANVLTF
J gene: TRBJ1-1; V gene: TRBV5-4; clone size: many; D gene: .; CDR3 DNA: TGTGCCAGCAGCTTTACACAAAACACTGAAGCTTTCTTT; CDR3 protein: CASSFTQNTEAFF